The source of this T cell receptor beta chain is a study of post-analysis software for immune sequencing data. Turning to the study itself: In terms of disease course, relapsing-remitting, secondary progressive and progressive-relapsing multiple sclerosis were included. Findings of the study overall: Samples from one preparation batch, clustered by F measure, grouped strongly together. The five TRBV segments detected at higher frequency in patients than in controls included TRBV5-6, TRBV5-1 and TRBV20-1. For normalized Chao1 diversity, multiple sclerosis patients scored significantly lower than controls did.

This clonotype has just a few counts. Its antigen is unknown. Unmatched junction bases numbered 1, after V lost 5 bases and J lost 3 bases. Per the germline V gene, CDR1 is SQVTM and CDR2 is ANQGSEA. The CDR3 has 12 amino acids. Unique molecular identifiers featured in each of the TCR beta cDNA libraries. T cells numbering roughly 0.85 to 11 million gave rise to 500,000 or so cDNA molecules. Via MiXCR, TCRdb re-called the PCR reads, giving one row per CDR3 protein. Here the sample spans 750,000 to 950,000 distinct CDR3 sequences, approximately 44% being singletons. Sequenced input: blood. This clonotype was sampled from a girl between 10 and 17 years old with multiple sclerosis. The rearrangement uses TRBV29-1 and TRBJ2-7; TRBD2 matches at 10 bases. CDR3 sequence reads: CSVSSGSYEQYF. CDR3 bases: TGCAGCGTTTCTAGCGGGAGCTACGAGCAGTACTTC.